The 12 T cell receptor beta chains below all came from one sample that was sequenced in a study of blood T cell repertoires in COVID-19. Method: immunoSEQ multiplex PCR; TCRdb's copy keeps in-frame clones and lacks some. The table includes roughly 200,000 clones, around 85% detected once. Source material: peripheral blood. The receptors here all came from a human donor with active or convalescent COVID-19. The donor label of this sample is uncertain.

The chain couples TRBV5-6 to TRBJ1-1; possible D gene TRBD1, 6 bases. Trimming removed 1 base from V and 5 bases from J, with 18 bases in between. The CDR3 length is 16 residues. From germline, CDR1 is SGHDT and CDR2 YYEEEE. CDR3 in amino acids: CASSLYGMLQGTEAFF. The CDR3 nucleotides are TGTGCCAGCAGCTTGTATGGTATGTTACAGGGAACTGAAGCTTTCTTT.

The chain uses TRBV27 and TRBJ1-2; TRBD1 agrees at 8 bases. Trimming removed 5 bases from V and 2 bases from J; junction bases left unmatched: 7. Germline V gives CDR1 MNHEY, CDR2 SMNVEV (reference sequence). CDR3 length: 15 residues. This CDR3 reads CASSMSGGYNYGYTF. Here the CDR3 DNA reads TGTGCCAGCAGTATGTCAGGGGGCTACAACTATGGCTACACCTTC.

The chain recombines TRBV13 with TRBJ2-7; 14 positions match TRBD2. This CDR3 is 16 amino acids long. The germline V gene encodes CDR1 PRHDT and CDR2 FYEKMQ (reference sequence). J gave up 5 bases and V 5 bases, and 8 bases lay outside the gene matches. CDR3 loop: CASSPGTSGSPDEQYF. CDR3 in DNA: TGTGCCAGCAGCCCCGGGACTAGCGGGAGCCCCGACGAGCAGTACTTC.

The V gene is TRBV12-3 or TRBV12-4, the J gene TRBJ1-2; D remains unclear. Trimming shortened V by 2 bases and J by 6 bases, and 4 bases separated the two germline ends. The CDR3 extends over 11 amino acids. The CDR3 here is CASSLRHGYTF. The CDR3 DNA sequence: TGTGCCAGCAGTTTACGTCATGGCTACACCTTC.

In its sample, this clone was seen once. The CDR3 reads CASSTSGGLEQYF. CDR3 DNA: TGTGCCAGCAGTACGAGCGGGGGGCTCGAGCAGTACTTC. The chain recombines TRBV27 with TRBJ2-7, with TRBD2 identical over 9 bases. CDR3 length equals 13 residues. Germline values: CDR1 MNHEY, CDR2 SMNVEV (reference sequence). Trimming at V came to 5 bases and at J to 6 bases, leaving 5 bases not matched to a gene.

The chain carries TRBV28 and TRBJ2-4; 7 bases fit TRBD1. CDR1 is MDHEN, CDR2 SYDVKM, per germline. Trimming removed 5 bases from V and 4 bases from J; junction bases left unmatched: 5. This CDR3 contains 14 residues. The CDR3 here is CASSTGTVKNIQYF. Here the CDR3 DNA reads TGTGCCAGCAGTACTGGGACAGTAAAAAACATTCAGTACTTC.

In DNA form, the CDR3 reads TGTGCCAGCAGAGACAGGGTCTATGGCGAGCAGTACTTC. Amino acid sequence: CASRDRVYGEQYF. The chain recombines TRBV7-2 with TRBJ2-7; TRBD1 agrees at 7 bases. Per the germline V gene, CDR1 is SGHTA and CDR2 is FQGNSA. Germline trimming cut 6 bases from V and 6 bases from J; bases unmatched to any gene: 8. This CDR3 is built from 13 residues. Full variable domain (missing parts from reference TRBV7-2 and TRBJ2-7): GAGVSQSPSNKVTEKGKDVELRCDPISGHTALYWYRQSLGQGLEFLIYFQGNSAPDKSGLPSDRFSAERTGGSVSTLTIQRTQQEDSAVYLCASRDRVYGEQYFGPGTRLTVT.

CDR3 sequence reads: CAISEGLLRAGGTDTQYF. Written as DNA, the CDR3 is TGTGCCATCAGTGAGGGGCTCTTACGGGCGGGAGGCACAGATACGCAGTATTTT. The rearrangement uses TRBV10-3 and TRBJ2-3, with 7 bases matching TRBD2. This CDR3 comprises 18 residues. Germline CDR1 is ENHRY and CDR2 is SYGVKD. Trimming removed 2 bases from V and 1 base from J; junction bases left unmatched: 12.

The chain uses TRBV7-2 and TRBJ2-5; 11 bases are a match to TRBD2. The CDR3 is 18 residues long. Trimming cost V 1 base and J 1 base; bases outside gene matches: 8. Germline CDR1 SGHTA, CDR2 FQGNSA. This chain's CDR3 is CASSLVGLAGGPQETQYF. In DNA, the CDR3 is TGTGCCAGCAGCTTAGTTGGGCTAGCGGGGGGACCCCAAGAGACCCAGTACTTC. Complete variable domain (other parts from reference TRBV7-2 and TRBJ2-5): GAGVSQSPSNKVTEKGKDVELRCDPISGHTALYWYRQSLGQGLEFLIYFQGNSAPDKSGLPSDRFSAERTGGSVSTLTIQRTQQEDSAVYLCASSLVGLAGGPQETQYFGPGTRLLVL.

This clone turned up a few times. This chain links TRBV28 with TRBJ2-7, with unresolved D. V lost 2 bases and J 6 bases, leaving 11 bases between the germline ends. The CDR3 contains 13 residues. The germline V gene has CDR1 MDHEN and CDR2 SYDVKM. The CDR3 region is CASSLVRPPEQYF. The CDR3 DNA reads TGTGCCAGCAGTTTAGTGAGGCCCCCCGAGCAGTACTTC. Supplemented by reference TRBV28 and TRBJ2-7, the full variable domain reads DVKVTQSSRYLVKRTGEKVFLECVQDMDHENMFWYRQDPGLGLRLIYFSYDVKMKEKGDIPEGYSVSREKKERFSLILESASTNQTSMYLCASSLVRPPEQYFGPGTRLTVT.

The chain uses TRBV7-3 and TRBJ2-1; perhaps TRBD2 as D (5 bases). Looked up from germline, CDR1 is SGHTA and CDR2 is FQGTGA. Between the trimmed V and J ends, which lost 6 bases and 7 bases, there was a span of 16 bases. The CDR3 loop spans 14 amino acids. The DNA for the CDR3 is TGTGCCAGCAGTGTCTCGAAGGGAGCGAATGAGCAGTTCTTC. Translated: CASSVSKGANEQFF.

Only a few counts were recorded for this clone. J is TRBJ2-7 and V is TRBV7-9; TRBD1 matches 7 bases. Germline CDR1 SEHNR, CDR2 FQNEAQ (reference sequence). The length of the CDR3 is 13 residues. V shed 4 bases, J shed 7 bases, and the junction held 7 bases outside the gene matches. The CDR3 nucleotides read TGTGCCAGCAGCTCAGGGGGTTTTGGGGAGCAGTACTTC. Its protein product is CASSSGGFGEQYF.